This T cell receptor (beta chain) was retrieved from a study of vaccination and CD4 T cells after COVID-19. As for the study in general: Nasal swab PCR identified SARS-CoV-2 in the convalescent patients, of whom roughly nine were mild and one severe. The study's findings and limits: Within convalescent individuals, 304 out of 307 vaccine-specific clones proved to be spike mono-reactive.

The V and J ends lost 5 bases and 4 bases, in that order; junction bases with no gene match: 0. The CDR3 totals 12 residues. To note about this clonotype: The antigen is undetermined.

As to treatment: 10-day PBMC culture with coronavirus spike peptide pools or control peptides (ViraFEST assay). Once peptide pools had expanded antigen-specific T cells, ViraFEST sequenced TCRs. CD4+ T cells that had been cultured provided DNA sequenced with the Oncomine TCR Beta short-read assay. From cultured CD4+ T cells, genomic DNA was extracted. Each CDR3 protein gets one entry after TCRdb re-called the PCR reads with MiXCR. This sample has 15,000 to 20,000 distinct CDR3 sequences, with about three fifths found just once. Sequencing used CD4+ T cells from blood, cultured in vitro. The source of this sequence is a human donor who had recovered from COVID-19. This sequence joins TRBV12-3 or TRBV12-4 and TRBJ2-3, with 7 bases identical to TRBD1. The CDR3 sequence: CASSTGADTQYF. DNA for the CDR3: TGTGCCAGCAGTACAGGGGCAGATACGCAGTATTTT.